The 20 T cell receptor beta chains presented below share a single source sample, sequenced in a study of metastatic and nonmetastatic thyroid tumors. TCRdb re-called the PCR reads through MiXCR. The sample contains tens of thousands of clones, 14% to 15% of which appear only once. Before thyroid surgery, none of the patients had received any treatment. Sample: blood. The receptors come from a female donor with papillary thyroid cancer or a benign thyroid nodule (not recorded which). Some clones in this sample may be carry-over from other donors' samples.

This clone came up many times. The chain recombines TRBV5-1 with TRBJ2-7; 9 positions agree with TRBD1. The length of the CDR3 is 14 residues. Germline loops: CDR1 SGHRS, CDR2 YFSETQ. Germline trimming cut 0 bases from V and 6 bases from J; bases unmatched to any gene: 4. This CDR3 reads CASSLGTGAGEQYF. DNA of the CDR3: TGCGCCAGCAGCTTGGGGACAGGGGCAGGCGAGCAGTACTTC.

The chain employs TRBV5-1 and TRBJ2-7; TRBD1 is a possible D gene (5 bases). Germline V gene sequence: CDR1 SGHRS, CDR2 YFSETQ. The V gene lost 0 bases and the J gene lost 0 bases, with 13 bases spanning the gap. The CDR3 has 16 residues. The CDR3 loop is CASSLAPQDNSYEQYF. The CDR3 nucleotides are TGCGCCAGCAGCTTGGCACCCCAGGACAACTCCTACGAGCAGTACTTC.

There are many counts of this clone. The chain is built from TRBV5-5 and TRBJ2-7, with no clear D. The CDR3 covers 14 residues. Trimming pared 0 bases from V and 1 base from J, leaving 8 bases between. In germline, CDR1 is SGHKS, CDR2 YYEKEE (reference sequence). CDR3 protein: CASSLAGGSYEQYF. For the CDR3, the DNA is TGTGCCAGCAGCTTGGCGGGTGGTTCCTACGAGCAGTACTTC.

This clone was picked up many times. V and J are TRBV2 and TRBJ1-6; D might be TRBD1 (5 bases). The CDR3 totals 14 residues. CDR1 SNHLY and CDR2 FYNNEI come from the germline V gene. Between the trimmed V and J ends, which lost 8 bases and 9 bases, there was a span of 17 bases. The CDR3 reads CASGRGFRGSPLHF. The CDR3 nucleotides read TGTGCCAGCGGCCGAGGCTTTAGGGGTTCACCCCTCCACTTT.

This clone has a handful of counts. Mismatch with germline at one junction end may stem from a read error. The V gene is TRBV12-3 or TRBV12-4, the J gene TRBJ2-7, with a possible D match to TRBD2 (5 bases). The CDR3 is 14 amino acids. The CDR3 is CASSSGRLSYQQYF. CDR3 DNA sequence: TGTGCCAGCAGTTCGGGGAGACTTTCCTACCAGCAGTACTTC.

V and J are TRBV5-6 and TRBJ1-1; a weak D match, TRBD1 (5 bases). V lost 1 base to trimming and J lost 11 bases, with 9 bases between them. This CDR3 contains 11 residues. The germline V gene has CDR1 SGHDT and CDR2 YYEEEE. The CDR3 coding sequence is TGTGCCAGCAGCTTGTGGGGGATGGCTTTCTTT. Encoded protein: CASSLWGMAFF.

This clone showed up many times. The chain carries TRBV7-2 and TRBJ2-7; possibly TRBD2 for D (6 bases). Germline CDR1 is SGHTA and CDR2 is FQGNSA. The CDR3 extends over 15 amino acids. V was shortened by 0 bases and J by 3 bases, with 12 bases between the two germline ends. Here the CDR3 reads CASSLASPGDYEQYF. CDR3 coding DNA: TGTGCCAGCAGCTTAGCGTCCCCGGGAGACTACGAGCAGTACTTC. The variable domain in full, completed from reference TRBV7-2 and TRBJ2-7, reads GAGVSQSPSNKVTEKGKDVELRCDPISGHTALYWYRQSLGQGLEFLIYFQGNSAPDKSGLPSDRFSAERTGGSVSTLTIQRTQQEDSAVYLCASSLASPGDYEQYFGPGTRLTVT.

This clone has ten or more counts. Other DNA sequences within the sample encode an identical CDR3. The chain joins TRBV12-3 or TRBV12-4 to TRBJ2-3; possibly TRBD2 for D (6 bases). V was pared by 7 bases and J by 2 bases, with 13 bases between. CDR3 length: 14 residues. The CDR3 spells CASTIGGATDTQYF. The CDR3 DNA is TGTGCCAGCACGATCGGGGGAGCCACAGATACGCAGTATTTT.

Many counts were recorded for this clone. This chain links TRBV7-9 with TRBJ2-7; 10 nucleotides align to TRBD1. V gave up 4 bases and J gave up 7 bases; unmatched junction bases: 4. This CDR3 has 13 amino acids. Per the germline V gene, CDR1 is SEHNR and CDR2 is FQNEAQ (reference sequence). CDR3 nucleotide sequence: TGTGCCAGCAGCTGGACAGGGGGTGAGGAGCAGTACTTC. It specifies CASSWTGGEEQYF.

This clone was detected a few times. This chain connects TRBV6-4 to TRBJ2-7; D might be TRBD2 (6 bases). From germline, CDR1 is MRHNA and CDR2 SNTAGT. The CDR3 spans 14 residues. V was trimmed by 5 bases and J by 3 bases, leaving 14 bases between them. CDR3 residues: CASSYRDSNYEQYF. The CDR3 coding sequence is TGTGCCAGCAGTTACCGGGACTCGAACTACGAGCAGTACTTC.

This clone showed up many times. The chain couples TRBV4-2 to TRBJ1-3; D unresolved. V dropped 4 bases and J dropped 0 bases, with 10 bases sitting between them. CDR3 length equals 15 residues. In germline, CDR1 is LGHNA, CDR2 YNFKEQ. The CDR3 protein is CASSPTWVSGNTIYF. Written as DNA, the CDR3 is TGTGCCAGCAGCCCCACGTGGGTCTCTGGAAACACCATATATTTT.

This clone was recorded a few times. A much bigger clone sits one base away, suggesting this may be a read error. The chain is built from TRBV25-1 and TRBJ2-3; no firm D call. There are 11 residues in the CDR3. V was clipped by 4 bases and J by 5 bases, with 4 bases between them. Germline V lookup: CDR1 MGHDK, CDR2 SYGVNS. The CDR3 region has the DNA TGTGCCAGCAGTGCGGGAGATACGCAGTATTTT. Protein product: CASSAGDTQYF.

This clone was counted at least ten times. V and J are TRBV27 and TRBJ2-1; 7 bases map to TRBD1. Germline V lookup: CDR1 MNHEY, CDR2 SMNVEV (reference sequence). The CDR3 runs to 18 residues. V trimming: 5 bases; J trimming: 3 bases; junction bases outside the gene matches: 16. CDR3: CASSPIPPDRTVYNEQFF. DNA for the CDR3: TGTGCCAGCAGTCCGATACCTCCGGACAGGACGGTCTACAATGAGCAGTTCTTC.

This clone was counted many times. The gene calls are TRBV20-1 and TRBJ2-1; D possibly corresponds to TRBD2 (6 bases). CDR1 DFQATT and CDR2 SNEGSKA come from the germline V gene (reference sequence). This CDR3 has 12 residues. V lost 6 bases and J 10 bases, leaving 16 bases between the germline ends. CDR3 in amino acids: CSAPERGTEQFF. The CDR3 coding sequence is TGCAGTGCCCCAGAACGGGGGACGGAGCAGTTCTTC.

This clone was found a few times. The rearrangement joins TRBV6-1 to TRBJ2-4, with no clear D. Germline V gene data show CDR1 as MNHNS and CDR2 as SASEGT. CDR3 size: 16 residues. V lost 7 bases and J lost 2, with 18 bases in between. The CDR3 DNA sequence: TGTGCCAGCAAGGATGGGCGTCCTCCATCCAAAAACATTCAGTACTTC. It specifies CASKDGRPPSKNIQYF.

This clone was observed at least ten times. This may be a read error: a much more frequent sequence differs by one nucleotide. This is likely a read error, given that the CDR3 carries no conserved phenylalanine or tryptophan at its end. V usage is TRBV30 and J usage is TRBJ1-6, with TRBD1 as a possible D gene (6 bases). Germline CDR1 reads GTSNPN; CDR2 reads SVGIG (reference sequence). This CDR3 is 14 amino acids long. V lost 3 bases to trimming and J lost 9 bases, with 15 bases between them. The CDR3 reads CAWSGGQGGSPLHL. The DNA of the CDR3 is TGTGCCTGGAGCGGGGGGCAGGGAGGTTCACCCCTCCACCTT.

The rearrangement joins TRBV11-2 to TRBJ2-1, with D perhaps TRBD2 (6 bases). This CDR3 is 15 amino acids long. Germline lookup yields CDR1 SGHAT and CDR2 FQNNGV. Trimming took off 4 bases at V and 4 bases at J, with 14 bases between the two ends. The CDR3 here is CASSSYAGWYNEQFF. CDR3 nucleotides: TGTGCCAGCAGCTCATACGCGGGGTGGTACAATGAGCAGTTCTTC.

This sequence joins TRBV6-2 or TRBV6-3 and TRBJ1-2; 7 bases match TRBD1. This CDR3 region has 16 residues. CDR1 is MNHEY and CDR2 is SVGEGT in the germline V gene. Trimming at V came to 0 bases and at J to 8 bases, leaving 12 bases not matched to a gene. CDR3 sequence reads: CASSYSRQGPTSGYTF. The DNA for the CDR3 is TGTGCCAGCAGTTACTCTAGACAGGGACCGACTAGCGGCTACACCTTC.

A remark on this clone: A much larger clone sits a single nucleotide away, making a read error possible. V and J are TRBV3-1 and TRBJ2-3, with D perhaps given as TRBD1 or TRBD2 (5 bases each). With 5 bases removed from V and 3 bases from J, the gap between germline ends came to 15 bases. The germline V gene encodes CDR1 LGHDT and CDR2 YNNKEL (reference sequence). This CDR3 is 15 amino acids long. The CDR3 region is CASSTRAWGTDTQYF. The CDR3 DNA is TGTGCCAGCAGCACCCGGGCGTGGGGGACAGATACGCAGTATTTT.

The rearrangement joins TRBV7-2 to TRBJ1-6; D is unclear. The CDR3 contains 12 residues. The germline V gene has CDR1 SGHTA and CDR2 FQGNSA. V shed 3 bases and J shed 7 bases, with 4 bases lying between them. CDR3 in amino acids: CASSFQNSPLHF. DNA of the CDR3: TGTGCCAGCAGCTTTCAGAATTCACCCCTCCACTTT.